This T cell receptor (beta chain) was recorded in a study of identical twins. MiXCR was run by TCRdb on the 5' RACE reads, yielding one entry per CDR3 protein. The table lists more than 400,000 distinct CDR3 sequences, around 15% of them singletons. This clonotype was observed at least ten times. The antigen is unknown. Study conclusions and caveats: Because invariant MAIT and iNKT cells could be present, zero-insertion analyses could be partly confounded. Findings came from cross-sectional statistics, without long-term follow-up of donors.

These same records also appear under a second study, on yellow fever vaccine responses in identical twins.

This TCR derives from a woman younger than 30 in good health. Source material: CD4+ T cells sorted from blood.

CDR3 in DNA: TGTGCCAGCAGCTTAATGGACTCACCCCTCCACTTT. Encoded protein: CASSLMDSPLHF. The chain is built from TRBV7-2 and TRBJ1-6, with no clear D. V was trimmed by 2 bases and J by 10 bases, leaving 6 bases between them. This CDR3 contains 12 residues. Germline loops: CDR1 SGHTA, CDR2 FQGNSA.